This T cell receptor beta chain was identified during a study of T-cell memory formation after mild COVID-19. Study-level background: Among the donors, TCR clusters were largely specific to each donor. Findings of the study overall: Clones that got smaller from day 15 to 85 had even CD4/CD8, while clones growing later tipped toward CD4+. CD4+ clones that contracted lay mainly in CM and EM; CD8+ ones lay in EMRA.

Germline CDR1 reads SNHLY; CDR2 reads FYNNEI. V was pared by 4 bases and J by 7 bases, with 11 bases of the junction left unmatched. The CDR3 totals 17 residues. This clonotype was counted a few times. The target antigen is unknown. Libraries for TCRalpha and TCRbeta carried sample barcodes and unique molecular identifiers via 5'RACE. TCRdb reprocessed the 5' RACE reads via MiXCR and lists one record per CDR3 protein. The profile covers 400,000 to 450,000 distinct CDR3 sequences, with roughly 18% appearing a single time and 20% to 25% taken by the ten largest. This receptor was identified in a man aged 18 to 29 who had mild COVID-19 (a few samples of this study predate the infection). Cell type and time point are not known. The V and J genes are TRBV2 and TRBJ2-1; 12 bases align to TRBD1. The sequenced sample consisted of PBMCs or a T cell subset sorted from them (not recorded which). For the CDR3, the DNA is TGTGCCAGCAGTGTCGGGACAGGGGGCAATAGGGAGAATGAGCAGTTCTTC. Protein product: CASSVGTGGNRENEQFF.